This T cell receptor (beta chain) was recorded in a study of T cells after yellow fever vaccination. TCRdb re-called the 5' RACE reads with MiXCR, one entry per CDR3 protein. This table has more than 300,000 distinct CDR3 sequences, about 6.9% appearing once. V lost 8 bases, J lost 8 bases, and 8 bases stayed unmatched. CDR3 length: 12 residues. This clonotype was seen a few times. The chain carries TRBV12-3 or TRBV12-4 and TRBJ1-1, with 7 bases identical to TRBD1. The sample was PBMCs, taken around 45 days after the first yellow fever vaccination. This clonotype originated in a young man who received the YFV17D yellow fever vaccine. In DNA form, the CDR3 reads TGTGCCAGCTCCGCGGGACAGTCCGAAGCTTTCTTT. Its translation is CASSAGQSEAFF.